These 14 T cell receptor beta chains came from one sample sequenced in a study of PD-1 blockade in classical Hodgkin lymphoma. The time point: cycle 4 day 1 (C4D1), after 5 to 7 weeks of nivolumab. Every patient was affected by relapse after autologous stem cell transplantation, while exposure to brentuximab vedotin was not uniform. The protocol was immunoSEQ multiplex PCR, while the TCRdb copy is restricted to in-frame clones and leaves out a portion. The sample lists 80,000 to 95,000 clones; 83% were seen once. The specimen was peripheral blood mononuclear cells (PBMCs), collected before the fourth cycle of nivolumab. Receptors originate from a human donor with classical Hodgkin lymphoma.

The chain uses TRBV6-5 and TRBJ2-3, with D perhaps TRBD2 (5 bases). Germline V gene sequence: CDR1 MNHEY, CDR2 SVGAGI. V lost 1 base and J 2 bases, leaving 7 bases between the germline ends. The CDR3 covers 14 residues. CDR3 nucleotides: TGTGCCAGCAGTTACTACGGACTCACAGATACGCAGTATTTT. Amino acid sequence: CASSYYGLTDTQYF.

This chain joins TRBV7-8 and TRBJ2-1, with 8 positions matching TRBD1. The germline gives CDR1 SGHVS, CDR2 FQNEAQ. This CDR3 comprises 15 residues. The trim removed 1 base at V and 5 bases at J, leaving 4 bases unmatched. The CDR3 DNA is TGTGCCAGCAGCTTAGGGACAGGGTTGAACAATGAGCAGTTCTTC. It translates to CASSLGTGLNNEQFF.

V usage is TRBV5-1 and J usage is TRBJ1-3; D remains ambiguous. Trimming took 4 bases from V and 4 from J, leaving 21 bases between them. The CDR3 totals 17 residues. The germline V gene encodes CDR1 SGHRS and CDR2 YFSETQ. DNA of the CDR3: TGCGCCAGCAGCCCGGACCGCCCGGTCTTGAGCGGAAACACCATATATTTT. Amino acid sequence: CASSPDRPVLSGNTIYF.

The rearrangement uses TRBV9 and TRBJ2-1; TRBD2 is a possible D gene (6 bases). CDR3 length: 14 amino acids. Germline V gene sequence: CDR1 SGDLS, CDR2 YYNGEE. The V end lost 1 base, the J end lost 11 bases, and 16 bases lay between the germline ends. Here the CDR3 DNA reads TGTGCCAGCAGCGTACTATCTAGCGACCAGAAGCAGTTCTTC. Encoded protein: CASSVLSSDQKQFF.

The V and J genes are TRBV19 and TRBJ2-7; D is undetermined. CDR1 and CDR2 (germline): LNHDA, SQIVND (reference sequence). Trimming left V 6 bases short and J 3 bases short, with 12 bases between. The CDR3 extends over 13 amino acids. The CDR3 region has the DNA TGTGCCAGTAGCCCTGCCCCTTTCTACGAGCAGTACTTC. This encodes CASSPAPFYEQYF.

This chain uses TRBV27 with TRBJ2-5; D is unclear. The germline V gene encodes CDR1 MNHEY and CDR2 SMNVEV (reference sequence). Trimming left V 4 bases short and J 5 bases short, with 14 bases between. This CDR3 contains 14 residues. In DNA, the CDR3 is TGTGCCAGCAGTTCCCGGGCCCCCCGGGAGACCCAGTACTTC. Encoded protein: CASSSRAPRETQYF.

The rearrangement links TRBV5-4 to TRBJ2-3; no clear D gene. Deletions cut 0 bases from V and 4 bases from J, with 9 bases between. The CDR3 spans 14 residues. Germline values: CDR1 SGHNT, CDR2 YYREEE (reference sequence). The CDR3 bases are TGTGCCAGCAGCTTGGGTACCGTATCAGATACGCAGTATTTT. Translated: CASSLGTVSDTQYF.

The chain combines TRBV7-2 with TRBJ2-2; tentatively, D is TRBD2 (6 bases). Trimming shortened V by 5 bases and J by 4 bases, and 17 bases separated the two germline ends. The germline V gene has CDR1 SGHTA and CDR2 FQGNSA. This CDR3 region has 16 residues. For the CDR3, the DNA is TGTGCCAGCAGCCCTACTCCGGGACTCAGCACCGGGGAGCTGTTTTTT. As protein: CASSPTPGLSTGELFF. Full variable domain (rest looked up from reference TRBV7-2 and TRBJ2-2): GAGVSQSPSNKVTEKGKDVELRCDPISGHTALYWYRQSLGQGLEFLIYFQGNSAPDKSGLPSDRFSAERTGGSVSTLTIQRTQQEDSAVYLCASSPTPGLSTGELFFGEGSRLTVL.

The gene calls are TRBV28 and TRBJ1-2, with 11 bases fitting TRBD1. The CDR3 contains 16 residues. The germline V gene has CDR1 MDHEN and CDR2 SYDVKM. J gave up 8 bases and V 1 base, and 9 bases lay outside the gene matches. In DNA, the CDR3 is TGTGCCAGCAGTTTATTAGGGACAGGGGGGTTCCTCGGCTACACCTTC. It encodes CASSLLGTGGFLGYTF.

The CDR3 reads CASSLAGTGGRDTQYF. CDR3 nucleotide sequence: TGCGCCAGCAGCTTGGCCGGGACAGGGGGACGAGATACGCAGTATTTT. This chain uses TRBV5-1 with TRBJ2-3; 11 bases match TRBD1. The CDR3 has 16 residues. Germline lookup yields CDR1 SGHRS and CDR2 YFSETQ. With V trimmed by 0 bases and J by 5 bases, 5 bases remained unmatched.

The V call is TRBV5-1, the J call TRBJ2-1, with TRBD2 identical over 9 bases. In germline, CDR1 is SGHRS, CDR2 YFSETQ. The CDR3 sequence is 14 residues long. V was clipped by 4 bases and J by 8 bases; unmatched bases: 7. In nucleotides, the CDR3 is TGCGCCAGCAGCCCGGGACTAGCCGGAGATGAGCAGTTCTTC. Translation: CASSPGLAGDEQFF.

This clone turned up a few times. The chain links TRBV25-1 to TRBJ2-2; D may be TRBD2 (6 bases). V lost 3 bases and J lost 7, with 21 bases in between. The germline CDR1 and CDR2 sequences are MGHDK and SYGVNS. The CDR3 is 17 amino acids. For the CDR3, the DNA is TGTGCCAGCAGTGATCCCCATAGCGGATGGCCCCTCGGGGAGCTGTTTTTT. It yields the protein CASSDPHSGWPLGELFF.

This chain connects TRBV7-9 to TRBJ1-1; D is undetermined. The CDR3 runs to 13 residues. Germline-derived CDR1 and CDR2 are SEHNR and FQNEAQ (reference sequence). V gave up 2 bases and J gave up 2 bases, with 6 bases separating them. CDR3 nucleotides: TGTGCCAGCAGCTTAAGGCTCAACACTGAAGCTTTCTTT. This codes for CASSLRLNTEAFF.

This chain connects TRBV7-3 to TRBJ2-2, with 7 bases lining up with TRBD2. With 5 bases clipped from V and 3 bases from J, the junction kept 3 bases outside the gene matches. Germline lookup yields CDR1 SGHTA and CDR2 FQGTGA. The length of the CDR3 is 14 residues. CDR3 residues: CASSLSGDTGELFF. In DNA form, the CDR3 reads TGTGCCAGCAGCCTCAGCGGGGACACCGGGGAGCTGTTTTTT.